The following is a T cell receptor (beta chain) sequence with its context. TCR beta cDNA was prepared out of approximately 470 ng total RNA by means of a constant-region primer. ARM-PCR was slightly modified, and three nested multiplex PCR rounds with it gave rise to the TCR beta libraries. The study ran its first two PCR rounds for approximately 10 cycles each, using TRBV1-TRBV30 forward primers and a C-beta reverse primer. MiXCR, run by TCRdb on the multiplex PCR reads, gives a single entry per CDR3 protein. The table lists about 320,000 distinct CDR3 sequences, almost 60% of them singletons, with 15% to 20% in the top ten. Unsorted whole blood yielded the blood RNA, and germline DNA was also extracted. Germline assignment: CDR1 PRHDT and CDR2 FYEKMQ (reference sequence). CDR3 length: 15 residues. Deletions cut 7 bases from V and 2 bases from J, with 16 bases between. These data originate in a study of tumor-infiltrating lymphocytes in primary liver carcinoma.

The TCR was taken from a woman younger than 45 with primary liver carcinoma and hepatitis B virus infection. The chain couples TRBV13 to TRBJ2-3; no firm D call. The specimen sequenced was peripheral blood. In DNA form, the CDR3 reads TGTGCCAGCACCGCCCGTCGGCGTCCCACAGATACGCAGTATTTT. It is translated as CASTARRRPTDTQYF.